The text below deals with one T cell receptor beta chain. Its specificity is unknown. The CDR3 covers 15 residues. The germline V gene has CDR1 LGHNA and CDR2 YNFKEQ. Trimming cost V 4 bases and J 0 bases; bases outside gene matches: 4. These data belong to a study of shared clonotypes between healthy human individuals. Looking at the study overall: Three plates each covered CD4 naive and memory; CD8 naive two, CD8 memory one. The study's findings and limits: It was observed that 5% to 6% of naive CD4 clonotypes were shared across several donors. Among the subsets, naive ones generally showed larger estimated richness than memory ones.

Researchers divided each subset's genomic DNA evenly across several immunoSEQ plates. This table comes from immunoSEQ multiplex PCR, and its TCRdb copy is limited to in-frame clones, with some not included. The sample shows about 730,000 clones, around 77% of them seen only once. The rearrangement uses TRBV4-2 and TRBJ1-2, with TRBD1 identical over 8 bases. The source material was memory CD4+ T cells sorted from blood. Specified subset: CD45RA-negative fraction. This receptor was taken from a woman younger than 45 in good health. CDR3 nucleotide sequence: TGTGCCAGCAGCCTCGGGACAGGCCCTAACTATGGCTACACCTTC. Translating gives CASSLGTGPNYGYTF.